Listed below are T cell receptor beta chains from one sample, sequenced in a study of regulatory T cells in long-lasting Graves disease. TCRdb reprocessed the multiplex PCR reads via MiXCR and lists one record per CDR3 protein. The table lists fewer than 450,000 distinct CDR3 sequences, roughly 20% of them singletons, with 20% to 25% in the top ten. Material: peripheral blood mononuclear cells (PBMCs), obtained when the disease was refractory, from a patient treated with antithyroid drugs. These receptor sequences come from a female donor with Graves disease. Each CDR3 is given with its conserved first and last residue. Clone size is given for some rows only: seen once, a few or many times, or a class if the clone is expanded.

CDR3 length,J gene,V gene,clone size,CDR3 protein
15,TRBJ1-5,TRBV11-2,many,CASSTGTQRGEPQHF
15,TRBJ2-6,TRBV5-6,many,CASSLAGLGANVLTF
16,TRBJ1-5,TRBV19,NA,CASSIDGAGLNQPQHF
12,TRBJ2-5,TRBV29-1,many,CSATGSGETQYF
17,TRBJ1-4,TRBV7-6,NA,CASSLAVLGQGSEKLFF
11,TRBJ2-3,TRBV7-2,NA,CASSIQDTQYF
15,TRBJ2-1,TRBV6-1,NA,CASSLSGTPLNEQFF
17,TRBJ2-5,TRBV4-3,few,CASSQETPPQGSETQYF
15,TRBJ1-2,TRBV5-5,many,CASSQGRSLGYGYTF
13,TRBJ1-2,TRBV4-3,NA,CASSQDPNYGYTF
13,TRBJ2-7,TRBV20-1,few,CSARDLTGYEQYF
16,TRBJ2-3,TRBV12-3/TRBV12-4,once,CASINQRDRLTDTQYF
18,TRBJ2-5,TRBV12-3/TRBV12-4,many,CASSRSGTSGPLGETQYF
12,TRBJ1-5,TRBV6-2/TRBV6-3,few,CASSYSVAPQHF
10,TRBJ2-5,TRBV20-1,many,CSAIRETQYF
19,TRBJ1-4,TRBV18,NA,CASSPLGGTGVSTNEKLFF
16,TRBJ2-1,TRBV7-2,once,CASSPEREFPYNEQFF
16,TRBJ2-7,TRBV7-9,NA,CASSHKSTGGSYEQYF
18,TRBJ2-1,TRBV6-1,NA,CASSEAIGILADYNEQFF
17,TRBJ1-1,TRBV28,many,CASSFTVGPGQGGEAFF